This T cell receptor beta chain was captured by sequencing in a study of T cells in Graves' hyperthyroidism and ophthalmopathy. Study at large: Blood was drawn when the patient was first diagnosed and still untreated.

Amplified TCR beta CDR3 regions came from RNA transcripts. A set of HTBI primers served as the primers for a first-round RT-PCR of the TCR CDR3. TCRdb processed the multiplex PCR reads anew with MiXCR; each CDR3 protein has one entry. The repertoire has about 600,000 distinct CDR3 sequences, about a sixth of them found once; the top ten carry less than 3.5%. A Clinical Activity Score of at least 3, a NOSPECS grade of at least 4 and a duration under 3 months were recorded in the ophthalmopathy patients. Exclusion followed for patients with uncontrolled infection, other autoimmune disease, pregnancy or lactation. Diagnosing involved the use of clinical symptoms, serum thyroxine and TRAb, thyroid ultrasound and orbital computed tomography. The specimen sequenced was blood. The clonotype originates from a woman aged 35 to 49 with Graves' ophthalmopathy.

CDR3 region: CSATPGLAGGDEQFF. In DNA, the CDR3 is TGCAGTGCTACCCCGGGACTAGCGGGAGGGGATGAGCAGTTCTTC. The chain uses TRBV20-1 and TRBJ2-1; TRBD2 aligns across 16 bases. Trimming cost V 4 bases and J 8 bases; bases outside gene matches: 5. The CDR3 totals 15 residues. CDR1 DFQATT and CDR2 SNEGSKA come from the germline V gene (reference sequence).